Sequencing of this T cell receptor beta chain was carried out in a study of B cell selection in AIRE deficiency. Findings and caveats of the study: About a third of healthy-donor shared Treg TCRbeta sequences appeared in patient Tconv cells. TCRbeta-only data showed roughly 33% of shared healthy Treg sequences in healthy Tconv. Of some 4,000 shared Treg TCRbeta sequences, about 30% were healthy-donor-only and approximately 9.7% patient-only. Shorter CDR3s marked shared Treg sequences, biased toward few non-templated insertions.

The V gene lost 1 base and the J gene lost 2 bases, with 11 bases spanning the gap. CDR1 and CDR2 from the germline V gene are LGHNA and YSLEER. The CDR3 has 16 amino acids. Turning to this clone: Its target is unknown.

TCRdb's table, derived via immunoSEQ multiplex PCR, lists solely in-frame clones and lacks some. The sample holds 20,000 to 25,000 clones, around 97% seen once. CD4+CD127+ cells were sorted as the conventional CD4 T cells. The V call is TRBV4-3, the J call TRBJ2-2; tentative D call: TRBD1 (5 bases). This clonotype was obtained from a human donor with AIRE deficiency. The sequenced sample was conventional CD4+ T cells sorted from PBMCs. This chain's CDR3 is CASSQVLRDNTGELFF. The CDR3 nucleotides read TGCGCCAGCAGCCAAGTGCTCAGGGATAACACCGGGGAGCTGTTTTTT.